The next 7 T cell receptor beta chains were all read from a single sample in a study of blood T cell repertoires in COVID-19. The protocol was immunoSEQ multiplex PCR, while the TCRdb copy is restricted to in-frame clones and leaves out a portion. The sample gives approximately 110,000 clones, roughly 80% of which show up once; less than 2% is in the top ten. Sequenced sample: peripheral blood. The receptor set was obtained from a man over 45 with acute or convalescent COVID-19.

The chain carries TRBV29-1 and TRBJ2-7; D is perhaps TRBD1 (5 bases). V was trimmed by 3 bases and J by 3 bases, leaving 12 bases between them. The CDR3 extends over 13 amino acids. The germline gives CDR1 SQVTM, CDR2 ANQGSEA. CDR3 amino acids: CSVETEKGYEQYF. The CDR3 DNA reads as TGCAGCGTTGAGACAGAGAAGGGCTACGAGCAGTACTTC.

This clone came up once. The chain uses TRBV5-1 and TRBJ2-2; a weak D match, TRBD1 (6 bases). V lost 0 bases to trimming and J lost 3 bases, with 12 bases between them. Germline V gives CDR1 SGHRS, CDR2 YFSETQ. The CDR3 consists of 16 residues. The CDR3 nucleotides read TGCGCCAGCAGCTTGGTTCCAGGGGCGGACACCGGGGAGCTGTTTTTT. Translation: CASSLVPGADTGELFF. Filled out from reference TRBV5-1 and TRBJ2-2, the complete variable domain reads KAGVTQTPRYLIKTRGQQVTLSCSPISGHRSVSWYQQTPGQGLQFLFEYFSETQRNKGNFPGRFSGRQFSNSRSEMNVSTLELGDSALYLCASSLVPGADTGELFFGEGSRLTVL.

The chain joins TRBV9 to TRBJ1-6; 8 nucleotides line up with TRBD1. The CDR3 totals 13 residues. Germline V lookup: CDR1 SGDLS, CDR2 YYNGEE. The J segment lost 10 bases and the V segment lost 3 bases, leaving 3 bases of the junction unmatched. In nucleotides, the CDR3 is TGTGCCAGCAGCGCCCGGGACAGGTCACCCCTCCACTTT. It yields the protein CASSARDRSPLHF.

This rearrangement joins TRBV5-1 to TRBJ2-1; TRBD1 aligns across 8 bases. Trimming removed 4 bases from V and 0 bases from J; junction bases left unmatched: 6. Germline CDR1 and CDR2: SGHRS and YFSETQ. The CDR3 has 16 amino acids. The CDR3 DNA sequence: TGCGCCAGCAGCGTAACAGGGGGAAGCTCCTACAATGAGCAGTTCTTC. Protein: CASSVTGGSSYNEQFF.

This chain links TRBV3-1 (or the pseudogene TRBV3-2) with TRBJ1-5; no firm D call. The V gene's germline CDR1 is LGHDT and CDR2 YNNKEL (reference sequence). The CDR3 runs to 13 residues. Trimming took 0 bases from V and 4 from J, leaving 4 bases between them. The CDR3 DNA is TGTGCCAGCAGCCAAGACAGTAATCAGCCCCAGCATTTT. Its translation: CASSQDSNQPQHF.

Here the CDR3 reads CSVFRSTVEEAFF. For the CDR3, the DNA is TGCAGCGTTTTCCGCTCGACAGTGGAGGAAGCTTTCTTT. This chain joins TRBV29-1 and TRBJ1-1; maybe TRBD1 (5 bases). CDR3 length: 13 amino acids. V shed 5 bases and J shed 8 bases, with 18 bases lying between them. Germline values: CDR1 SQVTM, CDR2 ANQGSEA.

CDR3 amino acids: CASSPRTGSNEQFF. Here the CDR3 DNA reads TGTGCCAGCAGCCCCAGGACAGGTAGCAATGAGCAGTTCTTC. The gene calls are TRBV11-1 and TRBJ2-1; TRBD1 agrees at 7 bases. CDR1 and CDR2 (germline): SGHAT, FQDESV (reference sequence). V lost 5 bases and J lost 6; bases outside the gene matches: 7. The CDR3 spans 14 residues.